Presented here are 14 T cell receptor beta chains from one specimen sequenced in a study of blood T cell repertoires in COVID-19. TCRdb's table, derived via immunoSEQ multiplex PCR, lists solely in-frame clones and lacks some. Here the sample spans about 270,000 clones, approximately 91% being singletons. Sequencing was carried out using PBMCs or T cells enriched from blood (not recorded which). The receptor set was obtained from a woman aged 40 to 50 with acute COVID-19.

The chain employs TRBV28 and TRBJ1-3; possibly TRBD1 for D (5 bases). The CDR3 length is 15 residues. V lost 2 bases and J lost 1, with 9 bases in between. Germline CDR1 and CDR2: MDHEN and SYDVKM. In DNA form, the CDR3 reads TGTGCCAGCAGTTTACCCCCAGGGTCTGGAAACACCATATATTTT. This sequence encodes CASSLPPGSGNTIYF. The entire variable domain, with the rest obtained from reference TRBV28 and TRBJ1-3, is as follows: DVKVTQSSRYLVKRTGEKVFLECVQDMDHENMFWYRQDPGLGLRLIYFSYDVKMKEKGDIPEGYSVSREKKERFSLILESASTNQTSMYLCASSLPPGSGNTIYFGEGSWLTVV.

The V and J genes are TRBV3-1 (or the pseudogene TRBV3-2) and TRBJ2-1; 12 nucleotides align to TRBD2. Per germline, CDR1 LGHDT and CDR2 YNNKEL (reference sequence). This CDR3 contains 17 residues. Trimming at V came to 4 bases and at J to 1 base, leaving 5 bases not matched to a gene. The CDR3 spells CASSPTSGSGSYNEQFF. The CDR3 DNA reads TGTGCCAGCAGCCCGACTAGCGGGAGCGGGTCCTACAATGAGCAGTTCTTC.

The rearrangement uses TRBV7-6 and TRBJ1-1; D unresolved. The CDR3 is 12 residues long. V dropped 2 bases and J dropped 3 bases, with 4 bases sitting between them. The germline gives CDR1 SGHVS, CDR2 FNYEAQ. The CDR3 DNA reads as TGTGCCAGCAGCTTAATAGACACTGAAGCTTTCTTT. Translation: CASSLIDTEAFF.

The chain carries TRBV19 and TRBJ1-1; D perhaps matches TRBD1 (5 bases). Per the germline V gene, CDR1 is LNHDA and CDR2 is SQIVND (reference sequence). There are 15 residues in the CDR3. Trimming removed 5 bases at V and 3 bases at J, with 16 bases between. CDR3 sequence: CASSSRRTGDTEAFF. DNA of the CDR3: TGTGCCAGTAGTTCCCGACGGACGGGGGACACTGAAGCTTTCTTT.

The rearrangement uses TRBV29-1 and TRBJ1-2, with D possibly being TRBD1 (6 bases). Trimming took 1 base from V and 5 from J, leaving 11 bases between them. The CDR3 is 13 residues long. Looked up from germline, CDR1 is SQVTM and CDR2 is ANQGSEA. The CDR3 loop reads CSVEGTATYGYTF. CDR3 bases: TGCAGCGTTGAAGGGACAGCCACTTATGGCTACACCTTC.

J is TRBJ2-6 and V is TRBV11-3; D is perhaps TRBD1 (7 bases). V lost 4 bases and J lost 0, with 13 bases in between. The CDR3 runs 17 residues. Germline V gene data show CDR1 as SGHNT and CDR2 as YENEEA. CDR3 loop: CASSSGGSSSGANVLTF. Written as DNA, the CDR3 is TGTGCCAGCAGCTCAGGGGGGTCTAGCTCTGGGGCCAACGTCCTGACTTTC.

This rearrangement joins TRBV7-2 to TRBJ2-7; D is ambiguous. This CDR3 spans 13 amino acids. CDR1 is SGHTA and CDR2 is FQGNSA in the germline V gene. Trimming left V 2 bases short and J 1 base short, with 6 bases between. Here the CDR3 DNA reads TGTGCCAGCAGCTTATACGGGTCCTACGAGCAGTACTTC. Amino acid sequence: CASSLYGSYEQYF. The full variable domain, its missing parts supplied by reference TRBV7-2 and TRBJ2-7, is GAGVSQSPSNKVTEKGKDVELRCDPISGHTALYWYRQSLGQGLEFLIYFQGNSAPDKSGLPSDRFSAERTGGSVSTLTIQRTQQEDSAVYLCASSLYGSYEQYFGPGTRLTVT.

DNA for the CDR3: TGTGCCAGCAGCTCCTGGAAGGTTTATTTCAGGGGGTACGAGCAGTACTTC. It specifies CASSSWKVYFRGYEQYF. This chain connects TRBV6-2 or TRBV6-3 to TRBJ2-7; 7 nucleotides agree with TRBD1. Germline V CDR1 and CDR2: MNHEY, SVGEGT. The V segment lost 6 bases and the J segment 4 bases; nucleotides outside the gene matches: 18. The CDR3 runs 17 residues.

This chain uses TRBV5-8 with TRBJ2-1, with 12 bases matching TRBD2. Per germline, CDR1 SGHTS and CDR2 YDEGEE. The CDR3 length is 17 residues. The V gene end was trimmed by 0 bases and the J gene end by 5 bases; junction bases not matched to a gene: 6. CDR3 bases: TGTGCCAGCAGCTTGGTTCTGACTAGCGGGGGAAACAATGAGCAGTTCTTC. This gives the protein CASSLVLTSGGNNEQFF. Based on the CDR3 plus reference TRBV5-8 and TRBJ2-1, the full variable domain is EAGVTQSPTHLIKTRGQQATLRCSPISGHTSVYWYQQALGLGLQFLLWYDEGEERNRGNFPPRFSGRQFPNYSSELNVNALELEDSALYLCASSLVLTSGGNNEQFFGPGTRLTVL.

The V gene is TRBV18, the J gene TRBJ2-3; TRBD2 aligns across 11 bases. Germline CDR1 is KGHSH and CDR2 is LQKENI. The CDR3 covers 14 residues. V was pared by 5 bases and J by 5 bases, with 3 bases of the junction left unmatched. The chain's CDR3 is CASSFGLAGDTQYF. The CDR3 DNA is TGTGCCAGCTCATTTGGACTAGCGGGAGATACGCAGTATTTT. Complete variable domain (other parts from reference TRBV18 and TRBJ2-3): NAGVMQNPRHLVRRRGQEARLRCSPMKGHSHVYWYRQLPEEGLKFMVYLQKENIIDESGMPKERFSAEFPKEGPSILRIQQVVRGDSAAYFCASSFGLAGDTQYFGPGTRLTVL.

This clone has just one count. The chain combines TRBV5-1 with TRBJ2-7; D perhaps matches TRBD1 (5 bases). Germline V gene lookup returns CDR1 SGHRS and CDR2 YFSETQ. CDR3 length equals 15 residues. Trimming removed 0 bases from V and 0 bases from J, with 10 bases in between. The CDR3 DNA is TGCGCCAGCAGCTTGGCGGCAGGGAACTCCTACGAGCAGTACTTC. This codes for CASSLAAGNSYEQYF.

The table lists this clone with a count of one. The gene calls are TRBV7-2 and TRBJ1-1; 7 nucleotides align to TRBD1. V lost 2 bases, J lost 11 bases, and 11 bases stayed unmatched. The CDR3 loop spans 14 amino acids. Germline V gives CDR1 SGHTA, CDR2 FQGNSA. CDR3 nucleotides: TGTGCCAGCAGCTTAACCTACGAGGGACAGCGGGCTTTCTTT. Protein: CASSLTYEGQRAFF.

The CDR3 protein is CASSLGGTDTQYF. The CDR3 nucleotides read TGCGCCAGCAGCTTGGGAGGCACAGATACGCAGTATTTT. The chain links TRBV5-1 to TRBJ2-3; D uncertain. Trimming removed 0 bases at V and 1 base at J, with 3 bases between. The CDR3 is made up of 13 amino acids. CDR1 is SGHRS, CDR2 YFSETQ, per germline.

The J gene is TRBJ2-5, the V gene TRBV6-2 or TRBV6-3, with D maybe TRBD1 (5 bases). V shed 6 bases and J shed 5 bases, with 22 bases lying between them. CDR1 MNHEY and CDR2 SVGEGT come from the germline V gene. The CDR3 contains 16 residues. DNA for the CDR3: TGTGCCAGCAGCCTACGACAGTCCGGTCGGGTGGAGACCCAGTACTTC. The encoded protein is CASSLRQSGRVETQYF.